This T cell receptor (beta chain) was obtained from a study of technical replicates of blood from a few donors. Profiling relied on immunoSEQ multiplex PCR, and the TCRdb table lists in-frame clones only, not all of them. The data hold about 79,000 clones, with 85% to 95% observed a single time. The germline V gene has CDR1 MGHRA and CDR2 YSYEKL. V lost 5 bases, J lost 0 bases, and 16 bases lay in between. The CDR3 runs 16 residues. This receptor was obtained from a human donor in good health. The V and J genes are TRBV4-1 and TRBJ1-1; a possible D gene is TRBD1 (5 bases). Sequencing was performed on T cells isolated from PBMCs. This CDR3 reads CASSEYRTPMNTEAFF. The CDR3 DNA is TGCGCCAGCAGCGAATACAGGACGCCCATGAACACTGAAGCTTTCTTT.